Presented here are 26 T cell receptor beta chains from one specimen sequenced in a study of blood T cell repertoires in COVID-19. Data came from immunoSEQ multiplex PCR; TCRdb stores just in-frame clones and leaves some out. The sample has 80,000 to 100,000 clones, 70% to 90% seen once. Sequencing input: peripheral blood. The receptors were sampled from an older man with acute or convalescent COVID-19.

V is TRBV6-5 and J is TRBJ2-7; 7 bases fit TRBD1. Germline CDR1 MNHEY, CDR2 SVGAGI. The length of the CDR3 is 11 residues. Trimming cost V 7 bases and J 6 bases; bases outside gene matches: 3. CDR3 loop: CASKAGGEQYF. CDR3 coding DNA: TGTGCCAGCAAGGCAGGGGGCGAGCAGTACTTC.

The rearrangement links TRBV19 to TRBJ1-5; perhaps TRBD1 as D (6 bases). The CDR3 runs 14 residues. Germline V gene sequence: CDR1 LNHDA, CDR2 SQIVND (reference sequence). The ends were cut back, 5 bases at V and 3 bases at J, with 11 bases in the middle. CDR3 region: CASSQDSINQPQHF. The CDR3 DNA reads TGTGCCAGTAGTCAGGACAGCATCAATCAGCCCCAGCATTTT.

V usage is TRBV4-1 and J usage is TRBJ1-4; possible D gene TRBD1, 5 bases. Looked up from germline, CDR1 is MGHRA and CDR2 is YSYEKL. V dropped 2 bases and J dropped 4 bases, with 8 bases sitting between them. This CDR3 region has 14 residues. CDR3 region: CASSQTGVNEKLFF. For the CDR3, the DNA is TGCGCCAGCAGCCAAACAGGTGTTAATGAAAAACTGTTTTTT.

The chain employs TRBV19 and TRBJ1-2; 9 bases align to TRBD1. The CDR3 is 15 amino acids. Germline V gives CDR1 LNHDA, CDR2 SQIVND (reference sequence). The V gene end was trimmed by 3 bases and the J gene end by 7 bases; junction bases not matched to a gene: 9. Written as DNA, the CDR3 is TGTGCCAGTAGTATGCAGGGACAGGGTTTCTTTGGCTACACCTTC. As protein: CASSMQGQGFFGYTF.

The J gene is TRBJ2-7, the V gene TRBV10-2; perhaps TRBD2 as D (5 bases). Trimming took off 5 bases at V and 3 bases at J, with 14 bases between the two ends. CDR3 length: 14 amino acids. Germline CDR1 WSHSY, CDR2 SAAADI. CDR3 bases: TGCGCCAGCAGTTATGGCCTTGACTACTACGAGCAGTACTTC. This sequence encodes CASSYGLDYYEQYF.

The chain employs TRBV3-1 (or the pseudogene TRBV3-2) and TRBJ2-5; the D gene is possibly TRBD2 (6 bases). V lost 3 bases and J 5 bases, leaving 13 bases between the germline ends. This CDR3 contains 14 residues. The V gene's germline CDR1 is LGHDT and CDR2 YNNKEL (reference sequence). CDR3 DNA sequence: TGTGCCAGCAGCCATTCTGGGGCGGGGGAGACCCAGTACTTC. Amino acid sequence: CASSHSGAGETQYF.

This clone appeared a few times. This chain links TRBV5-4 with TRBJ2-7; 7 bases fit TRBD2. CDR1 is SGHNT and CDR2 is YYREEE in the germline V gene (reference sequence). CDR3 size: 13 residues. V trimming: 2 bases; J trimming: 1 base; junction bases outside the gene matches: 0. CDR3 DNA: TGTGCCAGCAGCTTCGGGGGGTCCTACGAGCAGTACTTC. Translating it yields CASSFGGSYEQYF. Drawing the rest from reference TRBV5-4 and TRBJ2-7, the complete variable domain is ETGVTQSPTHLIKTRGQQVTLRCSSQSGHNTVSWYQQALGQGPQFIFQYYREEENGRGNFPPRFSGLQFPNYSSELNVNALELDDSALYLCASSFGGSYEQYFGPGTRLTVT.

The genes are TRBV3-1 (or the pseudogene TRBV3-2) and TRBJ2-1; D might be TRBD2 (6 bases). Germline CDR1 reads LGHDT; CDR2 reads YNNKEL (reference sequence). CDR3 length: 13 amino acids. Trimming stripped 3 bases from V and 14 bases from J, with 17 bases between. The DNA of the CDR3 is TGTGCCAGCAGCCACCGGGGAGGCCCTGGGAAGTTCTTC. It yields the protein CASSHRGGPGKFF.

This clone appeared a single time. J is TRBJ2-3 and V is TRBV5-1; D is undetermined. With 3 bases removed from V and 3 bases from J, the gap between germline ends came to 5 bases. The CDR3 spans 12 residues. Looked up from germline, CDR1 is SGHRS and CDR2 is YFSETQ. The CDR3 protein is CASSYQTDTQYF. The CDR3 DNA is TGCGCCAGCAGCTACCAGACAGATACGCAGTATTTT.

V gene TRBV6-5 combines with J gene TRBJ1-2; TRBD1 matches 7 bases. Germline trimming cut 6 bases from V and 4 bases from J; bases unmatched to any gene: 8. Germline CDR1 reads MNHEY; CDR2 reads SVGAGI. This CDR3 is 14 amino acids long. CDR3 residues: CASSQDGDSYGYTF. The CDR3 DNA reads TGTGCCAGCAGCCAAGACGGGGACAGCTATGGCTACACCTTC.

The rearrangement uses TRBV2 and TRBJ1-2; D call uncertain. Germline lookup yields CDR1 SNHLY and CDR2 FYNNEI. V shed 6 bases and J shed 2 bases, with 7 bases lying between them. This CDR3 is built from 12 residues. CDR3 amino acids: CASREANYGYTF. Here the CDR3 DNA reads TGTGCCAGCAGAGAGGCAAACTATGGCTACACCTTC.

In this sample, this clone turned up a few times. V and J are TRBV6-5 and TRBJ2-1; 13 nucleotides line up with TRBD2. Trimming removed 4 bases from V and 4 bases from J; junction bases left unmatched: 1. Germline lookup yields CDR1 MNHEY and CDR2 SVGAGI. The CDR3 sequence is 15 residues long. The DNA for the CDR3 is TGTGCCAGCAGTTCGGGACTAGCGGGGTACAATGAGCAGTTCTTC. Residues: CASSSGLAGYNEQFF.

The chain couples TRBV7-8 to TRBJ2-2, with D tentatively TRBD1 (5 bases). Germline CDR1 reads SGHVS; CDR2 reads FQNEAQ. There are 19 residues in the CDR3. V lost 2 bases, J lost 0 bases, and 19 bases lay in between. CDR3 in DNA: TGTGCCAGCAGCTTACTCCCAAGGGGCCCCAGTACGAACACCGGGGAGCTGTTTTTT. Translated, it gives CASSLLPRGPSTNTGELFF.

This sequence joins TRBV10-2 and TRBJ1-4; possibly TRBD1 for D (5 bases). The CDR3 extends over 13 amino acids. Trimming left V 2 bases short and J 8 bases short, with 9 bases between. Germline V gene sequence: CDR1 WSHSY, CDR2 SAAADI. The CDR3 DNA is TGCGCCAGCAGTGAGCTGGCAGGGGAAAAACTGTTTTTT. This encodes CASSELAGEKLFF.

The rearrangement joins TRBV19 to TRBJ2-2, with D perhaps matching TRBD1 (6 bases). Trimming shortened V by 4 bases and J by 1 base, and 13 bases separated the two germline ends. Per germline, CDR1 LNHDA and CDR2 SQIVND (reference sequence). The CDR3 consists of 16 residues. The CDR3 coding sequence is TGTGCCAGTAGTAGACAGGCAGTACGGAACACCGGGGAGCTGTTTTTT. It codes for CASSRQAVRNTGELFF.

This chain links TRBV3-1 (or the pseudogene TRBV3-2) with TRBJ2-3, with 11 bases that match TRBD1. Looked up from germline, CDR1 is LGHDT and CDR2 is YNNKEL (reference sequence). V shed 4 bases, J shed 3 bases, and the junction held 6 bases outside the gene matches. The CDR3 loop spans 16 amino acids. Here the CDR3 DNA reads TGTGCCAGCAGCCTAGGGACAGGGGGAAATACAGATACGCAGTATTTT. Its protein product is CASSLGTGGNTDTQYF.

The rearrangement uses TRBV2 and TRBJ1-1; tentatively, D is TRBD1 (5 bases). CDR1 and CDR2 from the germline V gene are SNHLY and FYNNEI. The CDR3 sequence is 14 residues long. Trimming took off 8 bases at V and 1 base at J, with 14 bases between the two ends. The CDR3 nucleotides read TGTGCCAGCCTTCTAGACAGTTCGAACACTGAAGCTTTCTTT. As protein: CASLLDSSNTEAFF. Variable domain in full (rest from reference TRBV2 and TRBJ1-1): EPEVTQTPSHQVTQMGQEVILRCVPISNHLYFYWYRQILGQKVEFLVSFYNNEISEKSEIFDDQFSVERPDGSNFTLKIRSTKLEDSAMYFCASLLDSSNTEAFFGQGTRLTVV.

This clone was counted between two and nine times. The rearrangement uses TRBV30 and TRBJ2-7, with 9 bases lining up with TRBD1. Germline-derived CDR1 and CDR2 are GTSNPN and SVGIG (reference sequence). There are 12 residues in the CDR3. V lost 5 bases, J lost 5 bases, and 4 bases stayed unmatched. CDR3 protein: CAWGDRDDEQYF. In DNA, the CDR3 is TGTGCCTGGGGGGACAGGGATGACGAGCAGTACTTC.

The gene calls are TRBV5-5 and TRBJ2-3; no clear D. Germline V gives CDR1 SGHKS, CDR2 YYEKEE (reference sequence). This CDR3 has 15 amino acids. With 1 base removed from V and 4 bases from J, the gap between germline ends came to 13 bases. The CDR3 protein is CASSLTAMSPDTQYF. For the CDR3, the DNA is TGTGCCAGCAGCTTGACAGCTATGTCCCCAGATACGCAGTATTTT. Based on the CDR3 plus reference TRBV5-5 and TRBJ2-3, the full variable domain is DAGVTQSPTHLIKTRGQQVTLRCSPISGHKSVSWYQQVLGQGPQFIFQYYEKEERGRGNFPDRFSARQFPNYSSELNVNALLLGDSALYLCASSLTAMSPDTQYFGPGTRLTVL.

This chain links TRBV4-1 with TRBJ1-3; a weak D match, TRBD1 (5 bases). V was pared by 0 bases and J by 1 base, with 7 bases between. The germline gives CDR1 MGHRA, CDR2 YSYEKL. This CDR3 has 15 residues. The CDR3 loop reads CASSQDGTSGNTIYF. In DNA, the CDR3 is TGCGCCAGCAGCCAAGACGGGACTTCTGGAAACACCATATATTTT.

The rearrangement links TRBV6-5 to TRBJ1-2; 9 bases fit TRBD1. Germline loops: CDR1 MNHEY, CDR2 SVGAGI. The V gene end was trimmed by 10 bases and the J gene end by 4 bases; junction bases not matched to a gene: 13. This CDR3 has 15 amino acids. The CDR3 sequence is CATVAPGQGAYGYTF. CDR3 nucleotides: TGTGCCACCGTTGCCCCGGGACAGGGAGCCTATGGCTACACCTTC.

This chain connects TRBV6-2 or TRBV6-3 to TRBJ2-5; possibly TRBD2 for D (7 bases). CDR3 size: 15 residues. Trimming removed 3 bases at V and 5 bases at J, with 16 bases between. Per the germline V gene, CDR1 is MNHEY and CDR2 is SVGEGT. Here the CDR3 reads CASSYGRGPEETQYF. The CDR3 DNA is TGTGCCAGCAGTTATGGGCGGGGGCCTGAGGAGACCCAGTACTTC.

The V call is TRBV28, the J call TRBJ1-5; D not certain. Trimming pared 7 bases from V and 3 bases from J, leaving 10 bases between. In germline, CDR1 is MDHEN, CDR2 SYDVKM. The CDR3 consists of 13 residues. For the CDR3, the DNA is TGTGCCAGCAACGAACGGGACAATCAGCCCCAGCATTTT. Its protein product is CASNERDNQPQHF.

This sequence joins TRBV28 and TRBJ1-6; no reliable D call. Trimming cost V 6 bases and J 11 bases, with 11 bases left between them. The CDR3 extends over 12 amino acids. CDR1 and CDR2 (germline): MDHEN, SYDVKM. The CDR3 nucleotides read TGTGCCAGCAGCCAAAATGGAGCACCCCTCCACTTT. It is translated as CASSQNGAPLHF. The entire variable domain, with the rest obtained from reference TRBV28 and TRBJ1-6, is as follows: DVKVTQSSRYLVKRTGEKVFLECVQDMDHENMFWYRQDPGLGLRLIYFSYDVKMKEKGDIPEGYSVSREKKERFSLILESASTNQTSMYLCASSQNGAPLHFGNGTRLTVT.

In this sample, this clone turned up once. The rearrangement joins TRBV3-1 (or the pseudogene TRBV3-2) to TRBJ2-1; no clear D gene. CDR3 length: 14 residues. Germline V gene lookup returns CDR1 LGHDT and CDR2 YNNKEL (reference sequence). V lost 0 bases and J lost 2, with 5 bases in between. CDR3 loop: CASSQDRTYNEQFF. The CDR3 bases are TGTGCCAGCAGCCAAGACAGGACCTACAATGAGCAGTTCTTC.

V and J are TRBV6-6 and TRBJ1-1, with TRBD1 matching 7 bases. V lost 7 bases, J lost 3 bases, and 5 bases stayed unmatched. Germline loops: CDR1 MNHNY, CDR2 SVGAGI (reference sequence). The length of the CDR3 is 13 residues. CDR3 loop: CASIGTDYTEAFF. For the CDR3, the DNA is TGTGCCAGCATCGGGACAGATTACACTGAAGCTTTCTTT.